One sample yielded the 20 T cell receptor beta chains listed below, sequenced in a study of blood T cell repertoires in COVID-19 (TCRdb year 2020). Library construction relied on the immunoSEQ multiplex PCR assay. TCRdb carries this immuneACCESS record with in-frame sequences only. Its versions omit some clonotypes, under half of them owing to an unresolved V gene in the studies checked, with the rest unexplained. Counted in this sample were 300,000 to 350,000 clones; around nine tenths of them appeared once. The ten largest clones take up 3.9% of the sample. Sequenced input: peripheral blood. These receptor sequences come from a woman aged 55-70 years with COVID-19, enrolled during active disease.

The rearrangement links TRBV28 to TRBJ2-2; D unresolved. V dropped 1 base and J dropped 4 bases, with 16 bases sitting between them. The CDR3 has 17 amino acids. CDR1 and CDR2 from the germline V gene are MDHEN and SYDVKM. This CDR3 is CASSLSWVAPITGELFF. Here the CDR3 DNA reads TGTGCCAGCAGTTTATCGTGGGTAGCCCCGATCACCGGGGAGCTGTTTTTT.

The gene calls are TRBV5-5 and TRBJ2-1, with 13 bases lining up with TRBD2. With V trimmed by 3 bases and J by 10 bases, 10 bases remained unmatched. Germline V gene lookup returns CDR1 SGHKS and CDR2 YYEKEE (reference sequence). CDR3 length: 16 residues. The DNA of the CDR3 is TGTGCCAGCAGCTATACGACTAGCGGGGGGAGGCCGGAGCAGTTCTTC. This translates into CASSYTTSGGRPEQFF. Using reference TRBV5-5 and TRBJ2-1 for the parts outside the CDR3, the full variable domain is DAGVTQSPTHLIKTRGQQVTLRCSPISGHKSVSWYQQVLGQGPQFIFQYYEKEERGRGNFPDRFSARQFPNYSSELNVNALLLGDSALYLCASSYTTSGGRPEQFFGPGTRLTVL.

The rearrangement joins TRBV7-3 to TRBJ1-1; D is perhaps TRBD1 (5 bases). V was shortened by 7 bases and J by 1 base, with 13 bases between the two germline ends. The V gene's germline CDR1 is SGHTA and CDR2 FQGTGA. The CDR3 has 14 amino acids. The CDR3: CASKGLPTNTEAFF. The DNA for the CDR3 is TGTGCCAGCAAGGGACTCCCGACGAACACTGAAGCTTTCTTT.

The chain uses TRBV12-3 or TRBV12-4 and TRBJ1-1; TRBD1 might be the D (5 bases). V was cut by 6 bases and J by 11 bases, with 16 bases left in between. This CDR3 spans 12 amino acids. The CDR3 DNA sequence: TGTGCCAGCAGCACTGGGACTTCGCGCGCTTTCTTT. Its translation: CASSTGTSRAFF.

The chain recombines TRBV7-8 with TRBJ2-5; D might be TRBD1 (6 bases). This CDR3 contains 15 residues. Trimming pared 4 bases from V and 5 bases from J, leaving 17 bases between. Germline assignment: CDR1 SGHVS and CDR2 FQNEAQ. The CDR3: CASSYLNRVSETQYF. CDR3 nucleotide sequence: TGTGCCAGCAGCTACCTTAACAGGGTGTCGGAGACCCAGTACTTC.

The V and J genes are TRBV27 and TRBJ1-1, with D tentatively TRBD1 (6 bases). CDR1 is MNHEY, CDR2 SMNVEV, per germline (reference sequence). This CDR3 is built from 14 residues. V was pared by 3 bases and J by 11 bases, with 19 bases between. The CDR3 region has the DNA TGTGCCAGCAGTTTGAGGCCAGCCGGGGGGCAGGCTTTCTTT. The encoded protein is CASSLRPAGGQAFF.

The CDR3 nucleotides are TGTGCCAGTAGTCTCTTGGGACAGGGTATCAATTCACCCCTCCACTTT. Its translation is CASSLLGQGINSPLHF. The chain carries TRBV19 and TRBJ1-6; 9 bases are a match to TRBD1. Germline V gene sequence: CDR1 LNHDA, CDR2 SQIVND (reference sequence). CDR3 size: 16 residues. V lost 5 bases, J lost 7 bases, and 9 bases stayed unmatched.

CDR3 in DNA: TGTGCCAGCAGGAGACAGGCATTAAGCTCTGGAAACACCATATATTTT. Translated, it gives CASRRQALSSGNTIYF. The genes are TRBV6-6 and TRBJ1-3; tentatively, D is TRBD1 (6 bases). Germline lookup yields CDR1 MNHNY and CDR2 SVGAGI (reference sequence). This CDR3 has 16 amino acids. Trimming stripped 6 bases from V and 0 bases from J, with 15 bases between.

The V call is TRBV7-2, the J call TRBJ2-2; tentative D call: TRBD2 (7 bases). Germline V gene sequence: CDR1 SGHTA, CDR2 FQGNSA. The CDR3 spans 17 residues. Trimming removed 0 bases from V and 5 bases from J, with 16 bases in between. The CDR3 sequence: CASSLAGGRVDTGELFF. The CDR3 region has the DNA TGTGCCAGCAGCTTAGCGGGGGGGCGTGTAGATACCGGGGAGCTGTTTTTT.

The chain carries TRBV2 and TRBJ2-5, with D hard to call. Trimming left V 2 bases short and J 1 base short, with 8 bases between. Germline V gives CDR1 SNHLY, CDR2 FYNNEI. The CDR3 loop spans 14 amino acids. CDR3 in DNA: TGTGCCAGCAGTGAACTAACAGTCCAAGAGACCCAGTACTTC. Amino acid sequence: CASSELTVQETQYF.

The chain carries TRBV6-5 and TRBJ1-5; D might be TRBD1 (5 bases). Trimming took 7 bases from V and 7 from J, leaving 14 bases between them. Germline values: CDR1 MNHEY, CDR2 SVGAGI. This CDR3 spans 13 amino acids. The CDR3 nucleotides read TGTGCCAGCAATCAGGGAGGCAGGCAGCCCCAGCATTTT. Its protein is CASNQGGRQPQHF.

This clone appeared once. The chain couples TRBV5-5 to TRBJ1-1; 7 nucleotides agree with TRBD1. CDR1 and CDR2 from the germline V gene are SGHKS and YYEKEE (reference sequence). There are 16 residues in the CDR3. Losses at the gene ends were 4 bases for V and 7 bases for J; bases not matched to a gene: 16. The CDR3 is CASSREGGAGFGEAFF. The CDR3 DNA follows: TGTGCCAGCAGCCGGGAAGGGGGCGCGGGTTTCGGTGAAGCTTTCTTT.

V gene TRBV7-6 combines with J gene TRBJ1-2; TRBD1 agrees at 7 bases. There are 15 residues in the CDR3. Germline CDR1 reads SGHVS; CDR2 reads FNYEAQ. J gave up 4 bases and V 3 bases, and 8 bases lay outside the gene matches. The CDR3 here is CASSFNRGRVYGYTF. The CDR3 region has the DNA TGTGCCAGCAGCTTTAACAGGGGCCGGGTCTATGGCTACACCTTC.

This clone is a singleton in its sample. This chain joins TRBV2 and TRBJ2-2, with a tentative D call TRBD2 (6 bases). V lost 4 bases to trimming and J lost 1 base, with 10 bases between them. Germline V lookup: CDR1 SNHLY, CDR2 FYNNEI. The CDR3 contains 15 residues. This CDR3 reads CASSGSSVNTGELFF. CDR3 DNA: TGTGCCAGCAGTGGTTCTAGCGTGAACACCGGGGAGCTGTTTTTT. The full variable domain, completed using reference TRBV2 and TRBJ2-2, is EPEVTQTPSHQVTQMGQEVILRCVPISNHLYFYWYRQILGQKVEFLVSFYNNEISEKSEIFDDQFSVERPDGSNFTLKIRSTKLEDSAMYFCASSGSSVNTGELFFGEGSRLTVL.

The rearrangement uses TRBV19 and TRBJ2-1; possible D gene TRBD2, 5 bases. V was pared by 1 base and J by 7 bases, with 11 bases between. CDR3 size: 14 residues. Germline CDR1 and CDR2: LNHDA and SQIVND (reference sequence). The CDR3: CASSIVRTSNEQFF. The DNA of the CDR3 is TGTGCCAGTAGTATAGTAAGAACTAGTAATGAGCAGTTCTTC.

This clone was observed a few times. V usage is TRBV6-5 and J usage is TRBJ1-4, with TRBD1 matching over 8 bases. CDR1 MNHEY and CDR2 SVGAGI come from the germline V gene. The CDR3 runs to 16 residues. Germline trimming cut 4 bases from V and 2 bases from J; bases unmatched to any gene: 6. DNA of the CDR3: TGTGCCAGCAGTTCCAGGGGGCGGAGGACTAATGAAAAACTGTTTTTT. This gives the protein CASSSRGRRTNEKLFF.

J is TRBJ1-1 and V is TRBV18; the D gene is possibly TRBD1 (6 bases). The V gene's germline CDR1 is KGHSH and CDR2 LQKENI. V gave up 6 bases and J gave up 1 base, with 15 bases separating them. The CDR3 totals 15 residues. CDR3 in amino acids: CASSTGGGANTEAFF. Here the CDR3 DNA reads TGTGCCAGCTCCACCGGAGGGGGGGCGAACACTGAAGCTTTCTTT. Full variable domain (outside the CDR3, taken from reference TRBV18 and TRBJ1-1): NAGVMQNPRHLVRRRGQEARLRCSPMKGHSHVYWYRQLPEEGLKFMVYLQKENIIDESGMPKERFSAEFPKEGPSILRIQQVVRGDSAAYFCASSTGGGANTEAFFGQGTRLTVV.

This clone occurred once. The rearrangement joins TRBV5-1 to TRBJ1-2; the match to TRBD1 covers 10 bases. With 0 bases clipped from V and 3 bases from J, the junction kept 2 bases outside the gene matches. This CDR3 comprises 15 residues. CDR1 SGHRS and CDR2 YFSETQ come from the germline V gene. CDR3 coding DNA: TGCGCCAGCAGCTTGGGAGGGACAGGGGACTATGGCTACACCTTC. Residues: CASSLGGTGDYGYTF.

CDR3 nucleotides: TGTGCCAGCAATCCTTACGGCGGAATGAACACTGAAGCTTTCTTT. Translation gives CASNPYGGMNTEAFF. V is TRBV27 and J is TRBJ1-1, with D unclear. V was cut by 7 bases and J by 0 bases, with 15 bases left in between. Per the germline V gene, CDR1 is MNHEY and CDR2 is SMNVEV (reference sequence). The CDR3 is 15 amino acids.

The chain joins TRBV5-4 to TRBJ1-2, with D possibly TRBD1 on 5 matching bases. The germline gives CDR1 SGHNT, CDR2 YYREEE (reference sequence). Trimming took 0 bases from V and 4 from J, leaving 7 bases between them. CDR3 length: 13 residues. CDR3 DNA: TGTGCCAGCAGCTTGGGACAGTCCTATGGCTACACCTTC. Translating it yields CASSLGQSYGYTF.